This TCR beta chain was obtained from a study of beta chain features in type 1 diabetes. General study results and limits: Any role of HLA type in TCRB rearrangement remained unresolved here. Type 1 diabetes patients had moderately but significantly shorter TCRB CDR3s in all four CD4+ subsets.

Cells sorted by CD45RO/CCR7/CD25/CD127/CD95/CD27 comprised CD4+ naive, central memory, regulatory and stem cell-like memory cells. CDR3 length: 17 residues. Germline V CDR1 and CDR2: LGHNA, YSLEER. Germline trimming cut 1 base from V and 5 bases from J; bases unmatched to any gene: 10. The sequenced template was cDNA made from the entire isolated RNA. Approximately 3.6 million reads were obtained on average from naive, central memory and regulatory T cell samples. TCRdb's table, derived via immunoSEQ multiplex PCR, lists solely in-frame clones and lacks some. The sample yields 240,000 or so clones, 20% seen once. Only a few counts were recorded for this clone. Its antigen is unknown.

Sequencing used naive CD4+ T cells from blood. The clonotype comes from a woman aged 40 to 50 with type 1 diabetes. The gene calls are TRBV4-3 and TRBJ2-3; TRBD2 agrees at 9 bases. The CDR3 DNA is TGCGCCAGCAGCCAAGCGACGACTAGCGGAGGTGGAGATACGCAGTATTTT. It is translated as CASSQATTSGGGDTQYF.